The rows below give T cell receptor beta chains drawn from one sample of a study of blood T cell repertoires in COVID-19. Sequencing used immunoSEQ multiplex PCR; TCRdb keeps in-frame clones, though not all of them. The sample records about 210,000 clones, roughly four fifths being singletons. Sequenced material: peripheral blood. These receptors were taken from a middle-aged woman with acute or convalescent COVID-19. The CDR3 runs from the conserved cysteine through the conserved F or W. D genes are given only for firm matches. Clone size, where shown, is once, few, many, or a class for clones that have expanded.

J | length | V | D | size | DNA | CDR3
TRBJ2-2 | 14 | TRBV27 | NA | NA | TGTGCCAGCAGACCCACAGGGAACACCGGGGAGCTGTTTTTT | CASRPTGNTGELFF
TRBJ1-1 | 15 | TRBV19 | NA | many | TGTGCCAGTAGTATAGCGGCAGGGCAGAACACTGAAGCTTTCTTT | CASSIAAGQNTEAFF
TRBJ1-6 | 18 | TRBV13 | NA | NA | TGTGCCAGCAGCTTAGGCTACCACGAGAGCTCCTATAATTCACCCCTCCACTTT | CASSLGYHESSYNSPLHF
TRBJ2-7 | 14 | TRBV10-3 | NA | NA | TGTGCCATCAGTGAGTCTGACAGCGCCCACGAGCAGTACTTC | CAISESDSAHEQYF
TRBJ2-1 | 15 | TRBV4-3 | TRBD2 | NA | TGCGCCAGCAGCCAAGAATTAGGGTTTGGGACTAGCCAGTTCTTC | CASSQELGFGTSQFF
TRBJ2-3 | 16 | TRBV9 | TRBD2 | NA | TGTGCCAGCAGCGTAGGACTAGCGGGGCGAGGGGATACGCAGTATTTT | CASSVGLAGRGDTQYF
TRBJ1-2 | 13 | TRBV10-2 | NA | NA | TGCGCCAGCAGGAGCGGGGGAGGCCACGGCTACACCTTC | CASRSGGGHGYTF
TRBJ1-1 | 14 | TRBV20-1 | TRBD1 | once | TGCAGTGCTAGTCAGACAGGGGATCGCACTGAAGCTTTCTTT | CSASQTGDRTEAFF
TRBJ2-4 | 15 | TRBV5-4 | NA | NA | TGTGCCAGCAGCTTGGATTTGGGCAGGGGTGACATTCAGTACTTC | CASSLDLGRGDIQYF
TRBJ2-6 | 15 | TRBV7-2 | NA | NA | TGTGCCAGCAGCGATAGGGGCTCTGGGGCCAACGTCCTGACTTTC | CASSDRGSGANVLTF
TRBJ1-1 | 12 | TRBV6-5 | NA | NA | TGTGCCAGCAGTTACGGGGGGGCACGAGCTTTCTTT | CASSYGGARAFF
TRBJ2-6 | 17 | TRBV7-9 | TRBD1 | NA | TGTGCCAGCAGCTTTGGACAGGGAGGCTCTGGGGCCAACGTCCTGACTTTC | CASSFGQGGSGANVLTF
TRBJ2-2 | 15 | TRBV7-2 | TRBD2 | NA | TGTGCCAGCAGCTTGACTAGCGGGATTTCCGGGGAGCTGTTTTTT | CASSLTSGISGELFF
TRBJ2-3 | 15 | TRBV30 | TRBD1 | NA | TGTGCCTGGAGTGTACCGGACAGGGCCACAGATACGCAGTATTTT | CAWSVPDRATDTQYF
TRBJ2-3 | 15 | TRBV2 | TRBD2 | NA | TGTGCCAGCAGTCCGGGACTAGCGGGCACAGATACGCAGTATTTT | CASSPGLAGTDTQYF
TRBJ1-5 | 15 | TRBV4-2 | NA | NA | TGTGCCAGCAGCCAAGATATCGGGAGCAATCAGCCCCAGCATTTT | CASSQDIGSNQPQHF
TRBJ2-3 | 15 | TRBV24-1 | NA | NA | TGTGCCACCAGTGATTTGAGGGGGGGGACAGATACGCAGTATTTT | CATSDLRGGTDTQYF
TRBJ1-2 | 13 | TRBV18 | NA | NA | TGTGCCAGCTCACCCGACGGGACTTATGGCTACACCTTC | CASSPDGTYGYTF
TRBJ1-1 | 16 | TRBV12-5 | NA | NA | TGTGCTAGTGGTTTGGTATTAGGACAGCAAAACACTGAAGCTTTCTTT | CASGLVLGQQNTEAFF
TRBJ2-3 | 16 | TRBV5-1 | TRBD2 | NA | TGCGCCAGCAGCCGAGAGACTAGCGGGAGGATAGATACGCAGTATTTT | CASSRETSGRIDTQYF
TRBJ2-7 | 14 | TRBV6-5 | TRBD1 | NA | TGTGCCAGCAGGGGGACAGGGGTTGCCTACGAGCAGTACTTC | CASRGTGVAYEQYF
TRBJ2-1 | 15 | TRBV20-1 | TRBD2 | few | TGCAGTGCTAGTCGTCTGACTAGCGGGGGGCCTGAGCAGTTCTTC | CSASRLTSGGPEQFF
TRBJ2-5 | 18 | TRBV15 | TRBD2 | few | TGTGCCACCAGCAGAGATCAGTGGCGGGAGGCCAACCAAGAGACCCAGTACTTC | CATSRDQWREANQETQYF
TRBJ2-5 | 15 | TRBV19 | TRBD1 | few | TGTGCCAGTAGTATGCCAACAGGGGGCGCGGAGACCCAGTACTTC | CASSMPTGGAETQYF
TRBJ2-1 | 16 | TRBV19 | NA | NA | TGTGCCAGTAGTACTCAACCACAGGGCTACTACAATGAGCAGTTCTTC | CASSTQPQGYYNEQFF
TRBJ1-5 | 13 | TRBV19 | NA | NA | TGTGCCAGTAGTATGGGGCCCGATCAGCCCCAGCATTTT | CASSMGPDQPQHF
TRBJ2-1 | 11 | TRBV27 | NA | NA | TGTGCCAGCAGTTTTATGCGGGAAGAGTTCTTC | CASSFMREEFF
TRBJ1-2 | 15 | TRBV7-9 | NA | once | TGTGCCAGCAGCTTTCAGTCGACTGTCATAGATGGCTACACCTTC | CASSFQSTVIDGYTF
TRBJ1-2 | 14 | TRBV5-1 | NA | NA | TGCGCCAGCAGCCTAGGGACAAGAGAATATGGCTACACCTTC | CASSLGTREYGYTF
TRBJ2-2 | 16 | TRBV30 | NA | NA | TGTGCCTGGAGTGTCCCAAGAGCCGGTAGAACCGGGGAGCTGTTTTTT | CAWSVPRAGRTGELFF
TRBJ1-2 | 12 | TRBV23-1 | NA | NA | TGCGCCAGCAGCCCCCCCGACTATGGCTACACCTTC | CASSPPDYGYTF
TRBJ1-1 | 16 | TRBV12-5 | TRBD1 | NA | TGTGCTAGTGGCTACCTAACCGGGACAGCGAGTACTGAAGCTTTCTTT | CASGYLTGTASTEAFF
TRBJ1-2 | 14 | TRBV11-2 | TRBD1 | few | TGTGCCAGCAGCTTAGGACAGGGATTGGGTGGCTACACCTTC | CASSLGQGLGGYTF
TRBJ2-2 | 14 | TRBV6-5 | NA | few | TGTGCCAGCAAGGTTAACCAGGGCACCGGGGAGCTGTTTTTT | CASKVNQGTGELFF
TRBJ1-2 | 12 | TRBV7-9 | NA | NA | TGTGCCAGCAGCTTCGGGGGTAGCGGCTACACCTTC | CASSFGGSGYTF
TRBJ2-1 | 16 | TRBV24-1 | TRBD2 | NA | TGTGCCACCAGTGATACCATGAGGCGGGAGTTCCATGAGCAGTTCTTC | CATSDTMRREFHEQFF
TRBJ2-1 | 15 | TRBV27 | NA | NA | TGTGCCATCCACCCCCAGATTCAGGCCTACAATGAGCAGTTCTTC | CAIHPQIQAYNEQFF